This T cell receptor beta chain was captured in a study of CD8 T cells in ankylosing spondylitis. Study-level results: Peripheral blood held disease-linked clones only at relatively low frequency, and these were CD8+. Reportedly, disease-linked clones are significantly enriched in ankylosing spondylitis patients' matched synovial fluid. Typical of ankylosing spondylitis blood, it appeared, was a TCR beta motif of fewer than ten highly homologous variants. Earlier reports found some motif variants in synovial fluid and blood in reactive arthritis.

Quantitative molecular-barcoded 5'-RACE generated the TCR beta libraries. TCRdb reprocessed the 5' RACE reads with MiXCR, giving one entry per CDR3 protein. This sample has 700,000 to 1,000,000 distinct CDR3 sequences, with 12% found just once. CDR1 and CDR2 from the germline V gene are SGHVS and FQNEAQ. The germline V and J ends were trimmed by 5 bases and 7 bases, with 13 bases remaining between them. The CDR3 covers 13 residues. Only a few counts were recorded for this clonotype. Its target is unknown. This sequence was found in a male donor with ankylosing spondylitis. Material: blood, either unsorted or a sorted T cell fraction (not recorded which). This sequence joins TRBV7-8 and TRBJ2-3; the D gene is possibly TRBD1 (5 bases). For the CDR3, the DNA is TGTGCCAGCAGCCGCGGCCAGGGAAATACGCAGTATTTT. Protein product: CASSRGQGNTQYF.